What follows describes a single TCR beta chain. Other nucleotide sequences from this sample produce the same CDR3. This specimen comes from a study of shared clonotypes between healthy human individuals. This CDR3 has 15 residues. J was trimmed by 4 bases and V by 5 bases; bases with no gene match: 10. In germline, CDR1 is SEHNR, CDR2 FQNEAQ (reference sequence). The method was immunoSEQ multiplex PCR; TCRdb's version includes in-frame clones alone and lacks a portion of them. The sample has around 700,000 clones; approximately 74% are singletons. The source material was memory CD4+ T cells sorted from blood. The subset: CD45RA-negative fraction. The chain has TRBV7-9 and TRBJ2-5, with TRBD2 matching over 7 bases. The sequence was collected from a woman between 25 and 40 years old in good health. The CDR3 DNA is TGTGCCAGCAGCCTAGGGGCGGGAGTAGGAGAGACCCAGTACTTC. Protein product: CASSLGAGVGETQYF.